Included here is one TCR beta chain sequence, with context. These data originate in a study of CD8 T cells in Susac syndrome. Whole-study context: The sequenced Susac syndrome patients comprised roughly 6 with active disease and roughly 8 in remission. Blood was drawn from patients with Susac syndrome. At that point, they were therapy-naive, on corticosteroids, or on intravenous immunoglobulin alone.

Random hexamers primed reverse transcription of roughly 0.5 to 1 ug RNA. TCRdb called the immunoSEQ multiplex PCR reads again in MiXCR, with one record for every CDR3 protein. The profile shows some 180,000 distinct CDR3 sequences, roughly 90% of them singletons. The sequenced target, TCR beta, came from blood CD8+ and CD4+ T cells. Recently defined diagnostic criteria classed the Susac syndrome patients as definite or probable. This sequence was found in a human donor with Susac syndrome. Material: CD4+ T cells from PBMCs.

The CDR3 sequence is CASSVGQGAQPQHF. DNA for the CDR3: TGTGCCAGCAGCGTAGGACAGGGAGCTCAGCCCCAGCATTTT. The chain is built from TRBV9 and TRBJ1-5, with 7 bases aligning to TRBD1. Germline-derived CDR1 and CDR2 are SGDLS and YYNGEE. The CDR3 is 14 amino acids. V lost 0 bases and J lost 6; bases outside the gene matches: 3. Complete variable domain (other parts from reference TRBV9 and TRBJ1-5): DSGVTQTPKHLITATGQRVTLRCSPRSGDLSVYWYQQSLDQGLQFLIQYYNGEERAKGNILERFSAQQFPDLHSELNLSSLELGDSALYFCASSVGQGAQPQHFGDGTRLSIL.